The clone carrying this T cell receptor (beta chain) was counted at least ten times. TCRdb processed the 5' RACE reads anew with MiXCR; each CDR3 protein has one entry. Of 15,000 or so distinct CDR3 sequences in the sample, roughly 14% were seen once. Source material was 2 million unsorted PBMCs, stored at -80 °C in RNAlater. The source of the sample is a study of neurological immune-mediated disorders. This CDR3 comprises 14 residues. Germline trimming cut 7 bases from V and 6 bases from J; bases unmatched to any gene: 6. The TCR originated in a man aged 55 to 69 with HTLV-1-associated myelopathy (HAM/TSP). The chain is built from TRBV12-3 or TRBV12-4 and TRBJ2-3, with TRBD2 identical over 11 bases. The sequenced sample consisted of PBMCs. The CDR3 coding sequence is TGTGCCAGCACCAAACTAGCGGGGGAGGATACGCAGTATTTT. Protein: CASTKLAGEDTQYF.